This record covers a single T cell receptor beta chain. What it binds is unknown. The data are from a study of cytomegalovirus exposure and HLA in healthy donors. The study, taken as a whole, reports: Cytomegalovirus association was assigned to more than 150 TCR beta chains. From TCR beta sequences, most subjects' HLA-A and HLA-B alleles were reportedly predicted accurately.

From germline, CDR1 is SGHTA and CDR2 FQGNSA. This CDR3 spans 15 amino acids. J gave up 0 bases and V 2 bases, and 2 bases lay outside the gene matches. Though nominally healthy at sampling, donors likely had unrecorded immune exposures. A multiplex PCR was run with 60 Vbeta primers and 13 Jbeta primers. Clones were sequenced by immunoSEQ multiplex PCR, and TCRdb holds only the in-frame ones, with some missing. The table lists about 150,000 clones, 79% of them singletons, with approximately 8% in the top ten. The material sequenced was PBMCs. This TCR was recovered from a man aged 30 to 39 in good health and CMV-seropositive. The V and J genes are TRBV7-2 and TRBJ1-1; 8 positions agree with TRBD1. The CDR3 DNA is TGTGCCAGCAGCTTACAGGGGGCCTTGAACACTGAAGCTTTCTTT. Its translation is CASSLQGALNTEAFF.